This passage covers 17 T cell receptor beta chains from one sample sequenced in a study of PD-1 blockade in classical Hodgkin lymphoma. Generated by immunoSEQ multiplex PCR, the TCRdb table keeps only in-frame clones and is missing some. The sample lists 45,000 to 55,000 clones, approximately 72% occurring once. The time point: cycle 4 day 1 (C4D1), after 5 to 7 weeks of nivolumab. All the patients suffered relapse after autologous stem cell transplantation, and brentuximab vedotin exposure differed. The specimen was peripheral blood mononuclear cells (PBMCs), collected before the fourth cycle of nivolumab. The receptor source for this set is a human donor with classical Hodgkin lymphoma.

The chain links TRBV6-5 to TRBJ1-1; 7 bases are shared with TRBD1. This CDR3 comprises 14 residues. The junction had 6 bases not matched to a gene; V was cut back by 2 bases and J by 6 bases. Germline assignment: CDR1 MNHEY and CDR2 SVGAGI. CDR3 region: CASSYVTGHAEAFF. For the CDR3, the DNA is TGTGCCAGCAGTTACGTGACAGGGCACGCTGAAGCTTTCTTT.

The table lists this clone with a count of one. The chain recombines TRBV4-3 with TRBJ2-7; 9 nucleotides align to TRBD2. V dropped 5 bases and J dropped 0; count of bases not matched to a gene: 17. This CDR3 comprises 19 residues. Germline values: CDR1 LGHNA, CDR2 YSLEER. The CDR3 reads CASSYSRFAGGGSSYEQYF. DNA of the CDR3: TGCGCCAGCAGCTACTCCCGATTCGCGGGAGGGGGGAGCTCCTACGAGCAGTACTTC.

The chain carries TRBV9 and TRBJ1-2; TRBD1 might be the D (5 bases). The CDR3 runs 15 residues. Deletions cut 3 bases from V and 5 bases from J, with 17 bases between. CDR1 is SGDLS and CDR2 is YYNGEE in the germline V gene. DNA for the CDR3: TGTGCCAGCAGCGGTGCATCGGGGGAAAGGTATGGCTACACCTTC. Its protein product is CASSGASGERYGYTF.

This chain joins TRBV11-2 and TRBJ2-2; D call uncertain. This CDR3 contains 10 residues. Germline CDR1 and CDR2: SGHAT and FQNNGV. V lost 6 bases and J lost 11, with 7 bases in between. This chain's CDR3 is CASRRGELFF. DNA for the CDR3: TGTGCCAGCAGACGAGGAGAGCTGTTTTTT.

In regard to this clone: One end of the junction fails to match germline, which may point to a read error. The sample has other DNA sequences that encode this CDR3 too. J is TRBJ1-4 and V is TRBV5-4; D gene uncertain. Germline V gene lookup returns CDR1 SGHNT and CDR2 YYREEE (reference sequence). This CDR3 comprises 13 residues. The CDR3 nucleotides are TGCGCCAGCAGCGGACGGAAGAATGAAAAACTGTTTTTT. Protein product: CASSGRKNEKLFF.

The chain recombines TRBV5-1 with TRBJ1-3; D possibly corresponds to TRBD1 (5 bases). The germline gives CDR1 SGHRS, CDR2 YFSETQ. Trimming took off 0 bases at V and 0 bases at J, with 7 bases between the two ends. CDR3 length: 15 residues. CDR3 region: CASSLEGHSGNTIYF. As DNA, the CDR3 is TGCGCCAGCAGCTTGGAGGGGCACTCTGGAAACACCATATATTTT.

CDR3 region: CASSEAGGTGGYYEQYF. Here the CDR3 DNA reads TGTGCCAGCAGTGAAGCGGGAGGGACAGGGGGTTACTACGAGCAGTACTTC. J is TRBJ2-7 and V is TRBV6-1; TRBD1 agrees at 11 bases. The V gene end was trimmed by 0 bases and the J gene end by 3 bases; junction bases not matched to a gene: 7. The CDR3 consists of 17 residues. Germline loops: CDR1 MNHNS, CDR2 SASEGT.

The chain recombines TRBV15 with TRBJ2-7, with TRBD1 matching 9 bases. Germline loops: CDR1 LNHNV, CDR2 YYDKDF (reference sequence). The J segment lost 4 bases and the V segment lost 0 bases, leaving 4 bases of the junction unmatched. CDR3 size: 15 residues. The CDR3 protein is CATSRDGQGPYEQYF. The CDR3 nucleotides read TGTGCCACCAGCAGAGATGGACAGGGGCCGTACGAGCAGTACTTC.

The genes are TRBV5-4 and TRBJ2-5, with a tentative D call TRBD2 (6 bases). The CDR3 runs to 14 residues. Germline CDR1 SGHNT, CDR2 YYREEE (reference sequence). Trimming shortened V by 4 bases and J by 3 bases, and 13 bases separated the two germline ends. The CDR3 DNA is TGTGCCAGCAGCCGCTGGGGCGGGAAAGAGACCCAGTACTTC. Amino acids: CASSRWGGKETQYF.

This chain's CDR3 is CASSFQESTDTQYF. The CDR3 DNA is TGTGCCAGCAGCTTCCAGGAAAGCACAGATACGCAGTATTTT. The chain joins TRBV5-6 to TRBJ2-3; D is unclear. This CDR3 region has 14 residues. The V gene's germline CDR1 is SGHDT and CDR2 YYEEEE. Trimming left V 2 bases short and J 0 bases short, with 7 bases between.

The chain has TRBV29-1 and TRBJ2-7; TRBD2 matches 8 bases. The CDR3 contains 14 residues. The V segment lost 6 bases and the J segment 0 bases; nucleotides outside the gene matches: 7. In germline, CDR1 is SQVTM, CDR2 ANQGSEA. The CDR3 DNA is TGCAGCGTCCGAGCGGGAGTGGGCTCCTACGAGCAGTACTTC. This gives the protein CSVRAGVGSYEQYF.

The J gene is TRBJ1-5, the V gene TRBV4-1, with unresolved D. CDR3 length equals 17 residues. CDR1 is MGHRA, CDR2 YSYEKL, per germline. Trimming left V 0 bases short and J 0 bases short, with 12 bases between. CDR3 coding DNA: TGCGCCAGCAGCCAAGAGTCCAGGTCCTATAGCAATCAGCCCCAGCATTTT. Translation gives CASSQESRSYSNQPQHF.

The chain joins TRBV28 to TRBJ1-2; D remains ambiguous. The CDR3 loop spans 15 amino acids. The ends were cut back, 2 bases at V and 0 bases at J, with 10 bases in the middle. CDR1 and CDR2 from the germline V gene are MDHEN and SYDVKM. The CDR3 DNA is TGTGCCAGCAGTTTAGTCAGCCGATCTAACTATGGCTACACCTTC. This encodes CASSLVSRSNYGYTF.

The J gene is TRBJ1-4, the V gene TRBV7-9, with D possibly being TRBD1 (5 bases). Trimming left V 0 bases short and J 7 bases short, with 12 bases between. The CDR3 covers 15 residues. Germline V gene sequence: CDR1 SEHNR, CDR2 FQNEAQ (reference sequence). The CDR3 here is CASSLAGAPSEKLFF. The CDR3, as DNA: TGTGCCAGCAGCTTAGCTGGGGCCCCAAGTGAAAAACTGTTTTTT.

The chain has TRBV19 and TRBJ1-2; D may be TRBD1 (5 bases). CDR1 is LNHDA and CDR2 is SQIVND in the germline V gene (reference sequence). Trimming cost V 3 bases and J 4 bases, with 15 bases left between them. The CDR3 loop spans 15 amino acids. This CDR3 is CASSMAGTLIYGYTF. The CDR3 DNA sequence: TGTGCCAGTAGTATGGCAGGGACCCTGATCTATGGCTACACCTTC.

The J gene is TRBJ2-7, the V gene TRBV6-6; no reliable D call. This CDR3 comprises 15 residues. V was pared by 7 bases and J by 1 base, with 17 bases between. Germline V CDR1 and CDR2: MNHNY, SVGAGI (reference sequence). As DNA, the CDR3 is TGTGCCAGCAACGCCCCAGGTTTTACTTCCTACGAGCAGTACTTC. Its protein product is CASNAPGFTSYEQYF.

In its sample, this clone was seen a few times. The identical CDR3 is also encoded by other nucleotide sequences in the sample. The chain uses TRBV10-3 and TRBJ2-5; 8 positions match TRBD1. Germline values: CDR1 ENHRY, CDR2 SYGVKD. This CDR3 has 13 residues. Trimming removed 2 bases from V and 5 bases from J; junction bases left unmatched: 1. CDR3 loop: CAISEGQGETQYF. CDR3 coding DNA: TGTGCCATCAGTGAGGGACAGGGTGAGACCCAGTACTTC.